This is a list of T cell receptor beta chains from one sample in a study of OX40 agonist ivuxolimab in advanced cancers. TCRdb's table, derived via immunoSEQ multiplex PCR, lists solely in-frame clones and lacks some. The sample includes about 50,000 clones, around nine tenths of them seen just once. Sequenced material: CD4+ or CD8+ T cells sorted from blood, taken in a trial of the OX40 agonist ivuxolimab. The receptor source for this set is an adult with an advanced solid tumor such as melanoma, head and neck, liver or kidney cancer. Both conserved end residues are trimmed from each CDR3. Fields, in order: V gene, D gene, clone size, CDR3 protein. The D gene is left open where the match is weak. Only some rows state a clone size, as once, few, many or a class for expanded clones.

TRBV19,TRBD1,NA,ASSRTGIYNEQF
TRBV7-9,NA,NA,ASSSTQGFGTDTQY
TRBV19,TRBD2,NA,ASSLGLAGGGSIQETQY
TRBV12-5,TRBD1,NA,ASGLSGQGSSGANVLT
TRBV6-5,TRBD1,once,ASSPGTVHSYEQY
TRBV5-1,TRBD1,NA,ASSLNRGHKDEQY
TRBV7-9,NA,few,ASSLVGVNTQY
TRBV6-1,TRBD2,NA,ASSAPSGGGSGELF
TRBV12-5,NA,NA,ASGLSIVGEKLF
TRBV7-8,TRBD1,NA,ASSSTGGRNYGYT
TRBV5-4,NA,few,ASRLDRGYTDTQY
TRBV18,TRBD2,NA,ASSPGLAGAYEQF
TRBV14,NA,few,ASSQSGPEAF
TRBV5-4,NA,NA,ASSFRGSVNEKLF
TRBV6-1,NA,NA,ASSLAAFTDTQY
TRBV25-1,TRBD2,NA,ASSPGGWTGELF
TRBV9,NA,NA,ASSRAVSNQPQH
TRBV2,NA,once,ASSETEGNQPQH
TRBV11-3,NA,NA,ASSLSTSSSAEQY
TRBV29-1,TRBD2,NA,SVERRAGAGKTQY
TRBV19,NA,NA,ASNRNDQPQH
TRBV9,NA,NA,ASSVGPDSYEQY
TRBV28,NA,NA,ASSLPGTQQETQY
TRBV7-8,NA,NA,ASSLEGVGPPQETQY
TRBV2,TRBD2,NA,ASSPIAGQYNEQF
TRBV18,NA,NA,ASSPDSGTDTQY
TRBV5-6,NA,NA,ASSSPLVEGSGINQPQH
TRBV27,NA,once,ASSSSGEPNYGYT
TRBV7-3,TRBD2,NA,ASSLVGAGGGDTQY
TRBV5-1,NA,NA,ASSLDLPNTGELF
TRBV7-2,TRBD2,once,ASSLAGRVRTGELF
TRBV28,NA,NA,ASSVLIPTESGNTIY
TRBV15,NA,NA,ATSLRTNTEAF
TRBV10-3,NA,few,ATGGRVGPSYEQY
TRBV30,NA,few,AWSGQVRNTIY
TRBV12-2,NA,NA,ASRPADVTGLAYEQY
TRBV5-1,NA,NA,ASSFGIVAGFSGANVLT
TRBV6-1,NA,NA,ASTPGSVLGQPQH
TRBV4-1,TRBD2,NA,ASSQDGKRDYQETQY
TRBV13,TRBD1,few,ASSTRTGSGELF
TRBV11-1,NA,once,ASTDTGEQY
TRBV9,TRBD2,NA,ASSVAAGGTADTQY
TRBV4-1,TRBD2,NA,ASSQSLAGITDTQY
TRBV19,TRBD2,NA,ASSIELAGGEDTQY
TRBV5-1,TRBD1,NA,ASSRTWTGGDSPLH
TRBV9,NA,NA,ASSVAGLSTDTQY
TRBV30,TRBD1,once,AWSAGTENTEKLF